This T cell receptor (beta chain) was captured by sequencing in a study of T cell clusters in autoimmune cytopenias. The study's findings and limits: Primary autoimmune cytopenia patients seemingly lacked the physiological T cell clusters found in healthy donors. The T cell clusters were defined only in silico, without experimental functional validation.

Each sample's input was about 250 ng genomic DNA, 35,000 to 40,000 genome equivalents. Of note for this clonotype: The target antigen is unknown.

Germline V CDR1 and CDR2: DFQATT, SNEGSKA (reference sequence). This CDR3 spans 16 amino acids. TRB was amplified by touch-down multiplex PCR, primer pools A and B combined. TCRdb derives one entry per CDR3 protein from the multiplex PCR reads, leaving out DNA. Its table records over 7,500 distinct CDR3 sequences. This chain links TRBV20-1 with TRBJ1-5; TCRdb's D call of TRBD1 is untestable without DNA. Sequencing input: peripheral blood. The TCR sequence derives from a human donor with an autoimmune cytopenia or autoimmune hepatitis (not recorded which). The CDR3 spells CSATGTGVGSNQPQHF.